Listed below are T cell receptor beta chains from one sample, sequenced in a study of long-term antiretroviral therapy in people with HIV. Sequenced by immunoSEQ multiplex PCR; TCRdb stores in-frame clones only, minus some. The sample lists around 8,600 clones; nearly 80% were seen once. The source was unsorted PBMCs, collected 0.6 years before starting antiretroviral therapy. These receptor sequences come from a man in his forties or fifties with HIV. The CDR3 runs from the conserved cysteine through the conserved F or W.

v_gene	j_gene	CDR3aa
TRBV9	TRBJ1-1	CASSVGGGQGLMNTEAFF
TRBV5-6	TRBJ1-6	CASSPEGPRNSPLHF
TRBV5-1	TRBJ2-7	CASSLGWGGANEQYF
TRBV5-3	TRBJ1-6	CARSATYNSPLHF
TRBV6-6	TRBJ2-7	CASSFSYEQYF
TRBV7-3	TRBJ2-1	CASSSDSRNEQFF
TRBV18	TRBJ1-5	CASSPNRDQPQHF
TRBV5-5	TRBJ2-1	CASSSLAEDGNEQFF
TRBV5-1	TRBJ2-3	CASSLAQGASDTQYF
TRBV4-2	TRBJ2-1	CASSQFTLAGGYNEQFF
TRBV7-8	TRBJ2-3	CASSAPGQGPEDTQYF
TRBV7-2	TRBJ2-3	CASSSQGGVADTQYF
TRBV18	TRBJ1-2	CASSPGGANYGYTF
TRBV7-3	TRBJ2-2	CASSLNTGELFF
TRBV6-5	TRBJ2-7	CASSPLTRVYEQYF
TRBV5-6	NA	CASSLEQVYEQYF
TRBV28	TRBJ1-4	CASSPGQGASRMFF
TRBV6-1	TRBJ1-3	CASLRDRGGNTIYF
TRBV10-3	TRBJ2-7	CAISGTGTYEQYF
TRBV18	TRBJ1-5	CASSPGQGKDQPQHF
TRBV11-2	TRBJ2-7	CASSRTGGAYEQYF
TRBV18	TRBJ1-2	CASSQIPGFDGYTF
TRBV5-1	TRBJ1-1	CASSRQGESTEAFF
TRBV5-1	TRBJ1-6	CASSLANPEDSPLHF
TRBV2	TRBJ2-1	CASNERNEQFF
TRBV4-1	TRBJ1-2	CASSPGPWDRENGYTF
TRBV18	TRBJ2-1	CASSPSGGPTYNEQFF